Detailed here is one T cell receptor beta chain. These data come from a study of blood T cells in healthy people across ages. Sample-barcoded 5' priming and a J-beta primer mix drove a second PCR of about 6 to 11 cycles. MiXCR, run by TCRdb on the 5' RACE reads, gives a single entry per CDR3 protein. This table has 800,000 or so distinct CDR3 sequences, around half appearing once. This CDR3 is 11 amino acids long. V was clipped by 3 bases and J by 6 bases, with 5 bases between them. The germline V gene encodes CDR1 MNHEY and CDR2 SVGAGI. Sequenced input: blood. This chain joins TRBV6-5 and TRBJ2-5; no clear D gene. This TCR came from a man older than 75 in good health. The CDR3 reads CASSYGQTQYF. The CDR3 DNA follows: TGTGCCAGCAGTTATGGTCAGACCCAGTACTTC.